These 10 T cell receptor beta chains share one sample of origin, sequenced in a study of T cell repertoires in cytomegalovirus infection. TCRdb reprocessed the reads via MiXCR and lists one record per CDR3 protein. The sample carries approximately 500,000 distinct CDR3 sequences, about 30% recorded once. Source material: PBMCs. The source is a human donor in good health (CMV status not recorded). Some clones in this sample may be carry-over from other donors' samples.

This clonotype was seen only a few times. The rearrangement uses TRBV5-1 and TRBJ1-2; 9 bases are shared with TRBD1. V gave up 2 bases and J gave up 7 bases; unmatched junction bases: 18. CDR3 length equals 18 residues. Per the germline V gene, CDR1 is SGHRS and CDR2 is YFSETQ. For the CDR3, the DNA is TGCGCCAGCAGCTTAGACCCGGGACAGGGCGCTCCAAGGAGTGGCTACACCTTC. Protein sequence: CASSLDPGQGAPRSGYTF.

In its sample, this clonotype was seen many times. The chain uses TRBV7-2 and TRBJ2-4, with D possibly being TRBD1 (6 bases). The CDR3 is 12 residues long. V was trimmed by 3 bases and J by 9 bases, leaving 9 bases between them. The germline V gene encodes CDR1 SGHTA and CDR2 FQGNSA. The CDR3 region is CASSFTGSIQYF. CDR3 sequence (DNA): TGTGCCAGCAGCTTCACAGGGTCCATTCAGTACTTC. Looking up the rest from reference TRBV7-2 and TRBJ2-4 gives the full variable domain: GAGVSQSPSNKVTEKGKDVELRCDPISGHTALYWYRQSLGQGLEFLIYFQGNSAPDKSGLPSDRFSAERTGGSVSTLTIQRTQQEDSAVYLCASSFTGSIQYFGAGTRLSVL.

The table lists this clonotype with a few counts. This chain uses TRBV12-3 or TRBV12-4 with TRBJ1-6; D not certain. The germline V and J ends were trimmed by 6 bases and 3 bases, with 15 bases remaining between them. CDR3 length: 16 residues. The CDR3 DNA is TGTGCCAGCAGGACCGAGGGTGGAATCTATAATTCACCCCTCCACTTT. Translation: CASRTEGGIYNSPLHF.

The rearrangement links TRBV11-2 to TRBJ2-7; 9 bases are a match to TRBD1. The germline CDR1 and CDR2 sequences are SGHAT and FQNNGV. The V gene end was trimmed by 2 bases and the J gene end by 0 bases; junction bases not matched to a gene: 8. This CDR3 has 17 residues. This CDR3 is CASSLSRGQGRSYEQYV. The CDR3 DNA sequence: TGTGCCAGCAGCTTAAGCCGGGGACAGGGCCGCTCCTACGAGCAGTACGTC.

The CDR3 sequence is CASSFYKVTDTQYF. Here the CDR3 DNA reads TGTGCCAGCAGCTTTTATAAGGTCACAGATACGCAGTATTTT. The chain is built from TRBV7-2 and TRBJ2-3; D unclear. CDR1 SGHTA and CDR2 FQGNSA come from the germline V gene. There are 14 residues in the CDR3. Deletions cut 3 bases from V and 2 bases from J, with 9 bases between. Filled out from reference TRBV7-2 and TRBJ2-3, the complete variable domain reads GAGVSQSPSNKVTEKGKDVELRCDPISGHTALYWYRQSLGQGLEFLIYFQGNSAPDKSGLPSDRFSAERTGGSVSTLTIQRTQQEDSAVYLCASSFYKVTDTQYFGPGTRLTVL.

This clonotype was seen a handful of times. The chain has TRBV6-2 or TRBV6-3 and TRBJ2-7; tentative D call: TRBD1 (7 bases). This CDR3 has 11 amino acids. Trimming took 8 bases from V and 7 from J, leaving 12 bases between them. Germline CDR1 is MNHEY and CDR2 is SVGEGT. The CDR3, as DNA: TGTGCCAGCGTTTCAGGGGGGGAGCAGTACTTC. This encodes CASVSGGEQYF.

The chain's CDR3 is CASSWGTSRNTGELFF. The CDR3 bases are TGTGCCAGCAGCTGGGGGACTAGCCGCAACACCGGGGAGCTGTTTTTT. This chain links TRBV5-6 with TRBJ2-2, with 9 nucleotides matching TRBD2. Trimming removed 3 bases from V and 2 bases from J; junction bases left unmatched: 5. The CDR3 contains 16 residues. Germline-derived CDR1 and CDR2 are SGHDT and YYEEEE.

This clonotype appeared many times. The gene calls are TRBV7-2 and TRBJ2-2, with a weak D call TRBD1 (6 bases). The CDR3 has 16 residues. V was cut by 1 base and J by 3 bases, with 12 bases left in between. Germline-derived CDR1 and CDR2 are SGHTA and FQGNSA. The CDR3 region is CASSLGSQGHTGELFF. The CDR3 nucleotides are TGTGCCAGCAGCTTAGGGAGTCAGGGGCACACCGGGGAGCTGTTTTTT.

Of note for this clonotype: One end of the junction varies from germline; a read error may be responsible. In nucleotides, the CDR3 is TGTGCTAGCAGCTTACGGGGAGACGGGGAGCTGTTTTTT. Residues: CASSLRGDGELFF. The gene calls are TRBV7-7 and TRBJ2-2; possible D gene TRBD2, 5 bases. The CDR3 is 13 residues long. Per the germline V gene, CDR1 is SSHAT and CDR2 is FNYEAQ (reference sequence).

This clonotype was detected a few times. This chain joins TRBV7-8 and TRBJ2-7; the D gene is possibly TRBD2 (5 bases). With 1 base removed from V and 3 bases from J, the gap between germline ends came to 7 bases. This CDR3 is built from 13 residues. Germline CDR1 and CDR2: SGHVS and FQNEAQ. DNA of the CDR3: TGTGCCAGCAGCTTAGTTGGACTCTACGAGCAGTACTTC. This encodes CASSLVGLYEQYF.